Shown below are 3 T cell receptor beta chains from a single sample sequenced in a study of glioma-infiltrating T cells. Using RNA template, CDR3s of TCR alpha and beta were amplified with iRepertoire arm-PCR. Using its own MiXCR run on the multiplex PCR reads, TCRdb lists one record per CDR3 protein. The sample includes about 410,000 distinct CDR3 sequences, around 45% of them seen just once. Sequencing was performed on glioma tissue, nonneoplastic brain tissue, or PBMCs (not recorded which). Source of these receptors: a human donor with low-grade glioma or glioblastoma, undergoing nonglioma brain surgery, or in good health (not recorded which).

This clonotype showed up many times. The chain carries TRBV27 and TRBJ2-7; D not resolved. This CDR3 region has 14 residues. Deletions cut 4 bases from V and 4 bases from J, with 14 bases between. Germline CDR1 is MNHEY and CDR2 is SMNVEV (reference sequence). CDR3 region: CASSSTRSPYEQYF. CDR3 DNA: TGTGCCAGCAGTTCTACGCGTTCCCCTTACGAGCAGTACTTC.

This clonotype was found many times. This sequence joins TRBV20-1 and TRBJ1-2; D is unresolved. V was clipped by 1 base and J by 5 bases, with 23 bases between them. The CDR3 has 17 residues. Germline values: CDR1 DFQATT, CDR2 SNEGSKA (reference sequence). CDR3 DNA sequence: TGCAGTGCTAGAGCCTTGCCACAGCGTACTGCCGGTTATGGCTACACCTTC. As protein: CSARALPQRTAGYGYTF.

For this clonotype: Since a much larger clone is just one base distant, this may be a read error. The chain carries TRBV20-1 and TRBJ2-1; 8 nucleotides match TRBD1. V was pared by 5 bases and J by 2 bases, with 23 bases of the junction left unmatched. Germline loops: CDR1 DFQATT, CDR2 SNEGSKA (reference sequence). The CDR3 length is 20 residues. CDR3 nucleotides: TGCAGTGCTGGACAGAAACCGGACAGGGTGGGAAAAGGGCCCTACAATGAGCAGTTCTTC. Translated, it gives CSAGQKPDRVGKGPYNEQFF.